This T cell receptor (beta chain) came from a study of cytomegalovirus exposure and HLA in healthy donors. Produced via immunoSEQ multiplex PCR; TCRdb's table is partial and in-frame only. The data show about 76,000 clones, 94% seen once. Notes on this clone: What it binds is not known.

CDR3 length: 15 amino acids. Germline assignment: CDR1 WSHSY and CDR2 SAAADI. Trimming pared 5 bases from V and 8 bases from J, leaving 21 bases between. General study findings and limits: There were some public TCRs occurring in many donors, but most TCR sequences were rare. Testing in vitro showed three CMV-associated chains specific for CMV antigens.

The sequence came from a woman aged 18-35 years in good health and CMV-seropositive. The sequenced material came from PBMCs. V is TRBV10-2 and J is TRBJ1-2, with D tentatively TRBD1 (5 bases). The CDR3 DNA follows: TGCGCCAGCAGTTCCGAGAGGGGACTCCTGGGCGGCTACACCTTC. The encoded protein is CASSSERGLLGGYTF.